These 15 T cell receptor beta chains were all obtained from the same sample, sequenced in a study of T cell changes during pregnancy in multiple sclerosis. The assay was immunoSEQ multiplex PCR, and TCRdb's table has in-frame clones only and misses some. The repertoire includes about 70,000 clones, around 92% of them detected once, and about 2.5% sits in the top ten. The sequences come from peripheral blood, collected in the first trimester of pregnancy. Source of these receptors: a female donor with multiple sclerosis, enrolled in a pregnancy study.

The chain joins TRBV18 to TRBJ1-1; TRBD1 agrees at 11 bases. CDR3 length: 14 amino acids. Germline CDR1 KGHSH, CDR2 LQKENI. V was clipped by 4 bases and J by 6 bases; unmatched bases: 4. The CDR3 protein is CASSQDRGLSEAFF. The CDR3, as DNA: TGTGCCAGCTCACAGGACAGGGGGCTGTCTGAAGCTTTCTTT.

The chain carries TRBV18 and TRBJ2-7; 11 bases are shared with TRBD2. From germline, CDR1 is KGHSH and CDR2 LQKENI. The ends lost 10 bases at V and 2 bases at J; junction bases unmatched: 4. This CDR3 spans 13 amino acids. CDR3 amino acids: CATAGLAAYEQYF. In nucleotides, the CDR3 is TGTGCCACCGCGGGACTAGCGGCCTACGAGCAGTACTTC.

Only one count was recorded for this clone. J is TRBJ2-5 and V is TRBV19, with 15 bases that match TRBD2. This CDR3 is built from 18 residues. J lost 1 base, V lost 3 bases, and 6 bases had no gene match. Germline-derived CDR1 and CDR2 are LNHDA and SQIVND (reference sequence). The CDR3 coding sequence is TGTGCCAGTAGTATCAGAGGACTAGCGGGGGGGCCCCAAGAGACCCAGTACTTC. This gives the protein CASSIRGLAGGPQETQYF.

This chain joins TRBV7-9 and TRBJ2-7; TRBD2 is a possible D gene (5 bases). The CDR3 spans 15 residues. Trimming shortened V by 6 bases and J by 3 bases, and 18 bases separated the two germline ends. The germline V gene encodes CDR1 SEHNR and CDR2 FQNEAQ (reference sequence). The CDR3, as DNA: TGTGCCAGCAGTTTCCGAGGAGCGGTACACTACGAGCAGTACTTC. Translation: CASSFRGAVHYEQYF.

This chain uses TRBV19 with TRBJ2-7; TRBD1 aligns across 7 bases. The germline gives CDR1 LNHDA, CDR2 SQIVND (reference sequence). J was trimmed by 6 bases and V by 4 bases; bases with no gene match: 9. The CDR3 has 14 amino acids. CDR3 in DNA: TGTGCCAGTAGTACCAGGGGGACCTCCGGCGAGCAGTACTTC. It yields the protein CASSTRGTSGEQYF.

This chain uses TRBV7-9 with TRBJ2-2; 7 nucleotides line up with TRBD2. Germline V CDR1 and CDR2: SEHNR, FQNEAQ (reference sequence). Germline trimming cut 2 bases from V and 7 bases from J; bases unmatched to any gene: 7. The CDR3 has 15 residues. CDR3 bases: TGTGCCAGCAGCTTATCACTAGCGATAGGCGGGGAGCTGTTTTTT. It encodes CASSLSLAIGGELFF.

This clone occurred once. The rearrangement uses TRBV9 and TRBJ2-6; weak D call: TRBD1 (5 bases). Trimming removed 4 bases from V and 0 bases from J, with 17 bases in between. Germline CDR1 SGDLS, CDR2 YYNGEE. This CDR3 contains 18 residues. CDR3 loop: CASSYTTTGHSGANVLTF. DNA of the CDR3: TGTGCCAGCAGCTACACAACCACAGGACACTCTGGGGCCAACGTCCTGACTTTC.

About this clone: Distinct nucleotide sequences in the sample also encode this CDR3. This sequence joins TRBV5-1 and TRBJ1-1, with D maybe TRBD1 (6 bases). Between the trimmed V and J ends, which lost 4 bases and 1 base, there was a span of 14 bases. The CDR3 is made up of 15 amino acids. CDR1 is SGHRS, CDR2 YFSETQ, per germline. The CDR3 sequence is CASSLLQGPNTEAFF. The DNA for the CDR3 is TGCGCCAGCAGCCTCTTACAGGGCCCGAACACTGAAGCTTTCTTT.

V and J are TRBV11-1 and TRBJ2-5; 16 nucleotides agree with TRBD2. There are 16 residues in the CDR3. V lost 3 bases, J lost 5 bases, and 3 bases stayed unmatched. Germline CDR1 reads SGHAT; CDR2 reads FQDESV (reference sequence). The CDR3 region has the DNA TGTGCCAGCAGCTTGGGACTAGCGGGGGGGAGGGAGACCCAGTACTTC. This gives the protein CASSLGLAGGRETQYF.

The rearrangement uses TRBV13 and TRBJ2-1, with 12 bases identical to TRBD2. Germline assignment: CDR1 PRHDT and CDR2 FYEKMQ (reference sequence). The J segment lost 6 bases and the V segment lost 3 bases, leaving 6 bases of the junction unmatched. This CDR3 region has 16 residues. The CDR3 nucleotides read TGTGCCAGCAGCTTCCTGACTAGCGGGAGAGGCAATGAGCAGTTCTTC. It yields the protein CASSFLTSGRGNEQFF.

V usage is TRBV7-2 and J usage is TRBJ1-4; D might be TRBD1 (5 bases). V lost 3 bases, J lost 5 bases, and 22 bases lay in between. CDR1 SGHTA and CDR2 FQGNSA come from the germline V gene. CDR3 length equals 18 residues. The CDR3 sequence: CASSLDAMGRLSNEKLFF. The CDR3 DNA reads as TGTGCCAGCAGCTTGGATGCGATGGGGCGGCTGTCGAATGAAAAACTGTTTTTT. Full variable domain (rest looked up from reference TRBV7-2 and TRBJ1-4): GAGVSQSPSNKVTEKGKDVELRCDPISGHTALYWYRQSLGQGLEFLIYFQGNSAPDKSGLPSDRFSAERTGGSVSTLTIQRTQQEDSAVYLCASSLDAMGRLSNEKLFFGSGTQLSVL.

In nucleotides, the CDR3 is TGTGCCAGCAGCTTTAGGGCTAGCGGGAGAGGGTCCTACAATGAGCAGTTCTTC. Translation gives CASSFRASGRGSYNEQFF. The chain has TRBV9 and TRBJ2-1; 10 positions match TRBD2. Germline trimming cut 4 bases from V and 1 base from J; bases unmatched to any gene: 11. Germline V gives CDR1 SGDLS, CDR2 YYNGEE. The CDR3 loop spans 18 amino acids.

The chain has TRBV9 and TRBJ2-5; 12 bases are a match to TRBD2. Germline lookup yields CDR1 SGDLS and CDR2 YYNGEE. The CDR3 length is 22 residues. V gave up 2 bases and J gave up 2 bases; unmatched junction bases: 22. CDR3 amino acids: CASSVLGRGTASGRACQETQYF. CDR3 sequence (DNA): TGTGCCAGCAGCGTTTTGGGCAGGGGCACGGCTAGCGGGAGGGCCTGTCAAGAGACCCAGTACTTC.

The V gene is TRBV9, the J gene TRBJ2-3, with 9 nucleotides matching TRBD2. This CDR3 is 15 amino acids long. V shed 3 bases and J 2 bases; nucleotides not matched to a gene: 4. CDR1 and CDR2 (germline): SGDLS, YYNGEE. CDR3 coding DNA: TGTGCCAGCAGCGCCAGCGGGGGGAACACAGATACGCAGTATTTT. Protein product: CASSASGGNTDTQYF.

The chain uses TRBV2 and TRBJ1-1; the D gene is possibly TRBD1 (5 bases). This CDR3 spans 13 amino acids. V dropped 7 bases and J dropped 2 bases, with 11 bases sitting between them. The germline CDR1 and CDR2 sequences are SNHLY and FYNNEI. For the CDR3, the DNA is TGTGCCAGCAAGGGCGGGACCAACACTGAAGCTTTCTTT. Protein sequence: CASKGGTNTEAFF.